This TCR beta chain was sequenced for a study of blood T cells in healthy people across ages. Broader study findings: Both naive CD4+ cell counts and diversity were greater in long-lived donors than in aged donors. Because sorting was not performed, PBMCs prevented conclusive naive versus antigen-experienced comparison.

It was with a sample-barcoded 5' primer and a J-beta primer mix that a second PCR of roughly 7 to 11 cycles was run. With 12 random nucleotides, a template-switch adaptor tagged each individual cDNA molecule. TCRdb called the 5' RACE reads again in MiXCR, with one record for every CDR3 protein. The sample shows over 600,000 distinct CDR3 sequences, 45% to 70% of them seen only once. This clonotype was recorded a few times. Its antigen is not known. In each sample, at least 7 million PBMCs were isolated. The TCR was taken from a man aged 35 to 55 in good health. Sequencing used blood.

The chain's CDR3 is CASSLGAQADEQFF. The DNA for the CDR3 is TGTGCCAGCAGTTTAGGCGCTCAGGCCGATGAGCAGTTCTTC. The chain links TRBV6-2 or TRBV6-3 to TRBJ2-1; D is uncertain. Trimming took 4 bases from V and 8 from J, leaving 15 bases between them. In germline, CDR1 is MNHEY, CDR2 SVGEGT. This CDR3 is 14 amino acids long.